One and the same sample provided the 5 T cell receptor beta chains below, sequenced in a study of response to subunit inactivated influenza vaccine. TCRdb used MiXCR to reprocess the RT-PCR reads, holding one entry per CDR3 protein. The sample records over 450,000 distinct CDR3 sequences, 13% being singletons. The sample was PBMCs from blood, taken 40 to 50 days after vaccination. The source is a man aged 50 to 59 who received an inactivated influenza vaccine.

V usage is TRBV7-3 and J usage is TRBJ2-1; D gene uncertain. Germline loops: CDR1 SGHTA, CDR2 FQGTGA. The germline V and J ends were trimmed by 4 bases and 7 bases, with 11 bases remaining between them. There are 13 residues in the CDR3. CDR3 protein: CASSSLSWNEQFF. CDR3 sequence (DNA): TGTGCCAGCAGCTCCCTTAGTTGGAATGAGCAGTTCTTC.

The chain combines TRBV7-2 with TRBJ2-7; 11 bases line up with TRBD2. The CDR3 is 15 residues long. Germline lookup yields CDR1 SGHTA and CDR2 FQGNSA. The trim removed 5 bases at V and 2 bases at J, leaving 5 bases unmatched. DNA for the CDR3: TGTGCCAGCAGCCCATATAGCGGGAGGGCCTACGAGCAGTACTTC. Translation gives CASSPYSGRAYEQYF.

A few counts support this clonotype. This rearrangement joins TRBV6-2 or TRBV6-3 to TRBJ2-7; possible D gene TRBD1, 5 bases. This CDR3 spans 15 amino acids. Per the germline V gene, CDR1 is MNHEY and CDR2 is SVGEGT. V shed 7 bases and J shed 2 bases, with 18 bases lying between them. The CDR3 protein is CASTGLLAGTYEQYF. Written as DNA, the CDR3 is TGTGCCAGCACAGGGCTCTTGGCAGGCACCTACGAGCAGTACTTC.

This chain links TRBV7-6 with TRBJ2-1; D remains unclear. The germline V gene encodes CDR1 SGHVS and CDR2 FNYEAQ. The CDR3 is 14 amino acids. The V end was cut by 4 bases, the J end by 6 bases, with 13 bases between. Here the CDR3 DNA reads TGTGCCAGCAGCTCCGGATGGGCCGGCAATGAGCAGTTCTTC. This codes for CASSSGWAGNEQFF.

For the CDR3, the DNA is TGTGCCAGCAGCATCCCGGGACAGGGCTACGAGCAGTACTTC. It encodes CASSIPGQGYEQYF. The chain employs TRBV7-8 and TRBJ2-7, with TRBD1 identical over 9 bases. This CDR3 spans 14 amino acids. With 5 bases clipped from V and 3 bases from J, the junction kept 5 bases outside the gene matches. Germline values: CDR1 SGHVS, CDR2 FQNEAQ.